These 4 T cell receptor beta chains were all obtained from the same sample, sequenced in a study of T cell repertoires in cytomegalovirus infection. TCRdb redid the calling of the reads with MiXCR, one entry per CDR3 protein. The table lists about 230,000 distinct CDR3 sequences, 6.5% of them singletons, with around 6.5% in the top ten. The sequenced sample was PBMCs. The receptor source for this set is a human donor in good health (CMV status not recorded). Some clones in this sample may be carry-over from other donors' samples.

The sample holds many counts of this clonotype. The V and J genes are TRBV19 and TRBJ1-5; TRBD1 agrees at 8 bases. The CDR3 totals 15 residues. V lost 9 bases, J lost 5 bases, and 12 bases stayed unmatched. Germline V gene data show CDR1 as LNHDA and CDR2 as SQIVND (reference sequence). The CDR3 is CASTGQGEGYQPQHF. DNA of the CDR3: TGTGCCAGCACCGGACAGGGCGAGGGGTATCAGCCCCAGCATTTT.

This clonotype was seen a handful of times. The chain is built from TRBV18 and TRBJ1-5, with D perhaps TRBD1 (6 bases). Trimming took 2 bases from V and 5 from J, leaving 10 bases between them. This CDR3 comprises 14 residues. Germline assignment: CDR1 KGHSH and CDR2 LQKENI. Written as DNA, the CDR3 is TGTGCCAGCTCACCAGGGGGGGGCTATCAGCCCCAGCATTTT. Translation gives CASSPGGGYQPQHF.

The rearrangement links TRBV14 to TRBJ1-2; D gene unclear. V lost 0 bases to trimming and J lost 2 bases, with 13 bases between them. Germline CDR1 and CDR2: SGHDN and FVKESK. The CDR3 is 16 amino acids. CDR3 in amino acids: CASSQDRSGRNYGYTF. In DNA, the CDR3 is TGTGCCAGCAGCCAAGATAGGAGCGGGCGGAACTATGGCTACACCTTC.

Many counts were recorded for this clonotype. The CDR3 spells CASSFAASGTYNEQFF. The CDR3 DNA reads TGTGCCAGCAGCTTCGCCGCTAGCGGAACCTACAATGAGCAGTTCTTC. The chain recombines TRBV7-2 with TRBJ2-1; 7 nucleotides line up with TRBD2. Trimming removed 3 bases from V and 2 bases from J; junction bases left unmatched: 7. The CDR3 runs to 16 residues. CDR1 and CDR2 from the germline V gene are SGHTA and FQGNSA.